The next 8 T cell receptor beta chains were all read from a single sample in a study of T cell responses to AZD1222 COVID-19 vaccine. The repertoire was sequenced with immunoSEQ multiplex PCR; TCRdb's copy has only in-frame clones and lacks some. The sample includes 200,000 to 250,000 clones, roughly 94% of them seen just once. Sequencing was performed on peripheral blood, taken 28 days after the second dose of the MenACWY control vaccine. These receptors originate from an adult who received the MenACWY meningococcal vaccine as a control.

The rearrangement uses TRBV11-2 and TRBJ2-3, with TRBD2 identical over 8 bases. The CDR3 extends over 16 amino acids. V gave up 5 bases and J gave up 1 base; unmatched junction bases: 8. The germline V gene has CDR1 SGHAT and CDR2 FQNNGV. The CDR3 nucleotides are TGTGCCAGCAGCCCAGGGGTAGCGGGACGCACAGATACGCAGTATTTT. Translation gives CASSPGVAGRTDTQYF.

The chain employs TRBV27 and TRBJ2-7, with D perhaps TRBD1 (6 bases). V was pared by 3 bases and J by 0 bases, with 15 bases between. Per germline, CDR1 MNHEY and CDR2 SMNVEV (reference sequence). CDR3 length equals 16 residues. This CDR3 is CASSLARTDPSYEQYF. The CDR3 DNA follows: TGTGCCAGCAGTTTGGCCCGGACAGACCCCTCCTACGAGCAGTACTTC.

The chain carries TRBV27 and TRBJ1-6, with D possibly being TRBD1 (5 bases). The CDR3 contains 14 residues. V was pared by 2 bases and J by 15 bases, with 17 bases between. Germline V gene data show CDR1 as MNHEY and CDR2 as SMNVEV (reference sequence). This CDR3 reads CASSLGQSPAYLHF. The DNA for the CDR3 is TGTGCCAGCAGTTTAGGACAATCCCCGGCGTACCTCCACTTT.

V and J are TRBV28 and TRBJ1-1, with D maybe TRBD1 (6 bases). Germline V lookup: CDR1 MDHEN, CDR2 SYDVKM. V shed 3 bases and J shed 0 bases, with 8 bases lying between them. The CDR3 has 14 amino acids. The DNA for the CDR3 is TGTGCCAGCAGTTTCGACAGGATGAACACTGAAGCTTTCTTT. It codes for CASSFDRMNTEAFF.

The V call is TRBV7-6, the J call TRBJ2-7; 8 bases match TRBD1. With 6 bases clipped from V and 11 bases from J, the junction kept 15 bases outside the gene matches. The CDR3 runs to 14 residues. Germline V gene data show CDR1 as SGHVS and CDR2 as FNYEAQ. Here the CDR3 DNA reads TGTGCCAGCAGAGAGTCCGGACAGGGTTCGTTTGAGTACTTC. This codes for CASRESGQGSFEYF.

The chain recombines TRBV4-1 with TRBJ2-4; a possible D gene is TRBD1 (5 bases). The CDR3 consists of 15 residues. Germline CDR1 and CDR2: MGHRA and YSYEKL. The germline V and J ends were trimmed by 2 bases and 6 bases, with 14 bases remaining between them. The CDR3 region is CASSQPTEKINIQYF. Here the CDR3 DNA reads TGCGCCAGCAGCCAACCGACAGAGAAAATAAACATTCAGTACTTC.

This clone came up once. The V call is TRBV28, the J call TRBJ2-1; D gene uncertain. Germline lookup yields CDR1 MDHEN and CDR2 SYDVKM. V was trimmed by 4 bases and J by 5 bases, leaving 9 bases between them. There are 13 residues in the CDR3. The CDR3 reads CASSSDKNNEQFF. In DNA, the CDR3 is TGTGCCAGCAGTTCCGACAAGAACAATGAGCAGTTCTTC.

The chain employs TRBV3-1 (or the pseudogene TRBV3-2) and TRBJ1-5; TRBD1 matches at 7 bases. J was trimmed by 3 bases and V by 2 bases; bases with no gene match: 10. Germline V lookup: CDR1 LGHDT, CDR2 YNNKEL (reference sequence). The CDR3 covers 17 residues. The CDR3 loop is CASSQNPTGAHNQPQHF. The CDR3 region has the DNA TGTGCCAGCAGCCAAAACCCAACAGGGGCTCACAATCAGCCCCAGCATTTT.